This T cell receptor (beta chain) comes out of a study of blood T cell repertoires in COVID-19. Study at large: Sources were T cells, B-cell-depleted T cells, or PBMCs; the material itself was cDNA or gDNA.

Using immunoSEQ multiplex PCR, the repertoire was profiled, and TCRdb retains in-frame clones only, with some absent. The repertoire holds approximately 170,000 clones, 88% seen once, with 2% to 2.5% in the top ten. V gave up 7 bases and J gave up 13 bases; unmatched junction bases: 17. This CDR3 has 15 residues. The germline gives CDR1 SGHVS, CDR2 FQNEAQ. V and J are TRBV7-8 and TRBJ1-1; 11 bases align to TRBD1. This clonotype originated in a man aged 45-65 years who had recovered from COVID-19. The specimen was peripheral blood. CDR3: CASNRDRGDLKGVFF. CDR3 in DNA: TGTGCCAGCAACCGGGACAGGGGGGACCTTAAGGGTGTTTTCTTT.